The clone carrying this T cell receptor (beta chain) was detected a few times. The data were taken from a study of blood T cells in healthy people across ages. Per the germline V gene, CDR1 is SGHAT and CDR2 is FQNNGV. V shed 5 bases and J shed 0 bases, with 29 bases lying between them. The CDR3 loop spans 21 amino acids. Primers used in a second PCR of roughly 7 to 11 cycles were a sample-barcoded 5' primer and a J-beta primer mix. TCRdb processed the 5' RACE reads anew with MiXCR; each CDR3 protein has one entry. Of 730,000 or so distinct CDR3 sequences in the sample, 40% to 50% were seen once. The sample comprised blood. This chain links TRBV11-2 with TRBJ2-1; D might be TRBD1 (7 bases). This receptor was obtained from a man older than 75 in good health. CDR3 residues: CASSPGQAASSVETSYNEQFF. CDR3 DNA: TGTGCCAGCAGCCCCGGACAGGCGGCGTCTAGCGTCGAGACCTCCTACAATGAGCAGTTCTTC.